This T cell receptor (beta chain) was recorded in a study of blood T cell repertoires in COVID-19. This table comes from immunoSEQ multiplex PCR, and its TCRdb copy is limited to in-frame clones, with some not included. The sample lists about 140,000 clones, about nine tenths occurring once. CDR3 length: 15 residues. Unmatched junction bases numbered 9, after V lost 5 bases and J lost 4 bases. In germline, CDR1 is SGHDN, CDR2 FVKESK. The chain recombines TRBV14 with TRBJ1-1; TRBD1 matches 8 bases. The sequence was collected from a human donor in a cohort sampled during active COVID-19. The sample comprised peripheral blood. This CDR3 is CASSEHRGLATEAFF. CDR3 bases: TGTGCCAGCAGCGAACACAGGGGGTTGGCCACTGAAGCTTTCTTT. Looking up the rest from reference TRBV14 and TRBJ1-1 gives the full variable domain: EAGVTQFPSHSVIEKGQTVTLRCDPISGHDNLYWYRRVMGKEIKFLLHFVKESKQDESGMPNNRFLAERTGGTYSTLKVQPAELEDSGVYFCASSEHRGLATEAFFGQGTRLTVV.